Reported below is one TCR beta chain. Its antigen remains unidentified. This record belongs to a study of cytomegalovirus exposure and HLA in healthy donors. The trim removed 10 bases at V and 4 bases at J, leaving 6 bases unmatched. CDR1 MDHEN and CDR2 SYDVKM come from the germline V gene. The CDR3 sequence is 13 residues long. Primers included in the PCR were 60 Vbeta and 13 Jbeta primers. The protocol was immunoSEQ multiplex PCR, while the TCRdb copy is restricted to in-frame clones and leaves out a portion. The sample lists about 150,000 clones; just under 70% were seen once. Study-wide findings and caveats: Relative to the approximately 630-donor mean, N-insertions were reportedly fewer in an Asian-associated ancestry cluster in a later analysis. Later on, analysis showed that most CMV-associated TCR beta chains appeared to be HLA-restricted. In a later analysis, at a false discovery rate of 0.05, approximately 15,000 TCR beta sequences matched HLA alleles.

V usage is TRBV28 and J usage is TRBJ2-2, with 7 bases fitting TRBD1. The sequenced sample consisted of PBMCs. This TCR derives from a man in his fifties or sixties in good health and CMV-seronegative. Here the CDR3 DNA reads TGTGCCAACCGACAGGGAGTCACCGGGGAGCTGTTTTTT. Amino acids: CANRQGVTGELFF.